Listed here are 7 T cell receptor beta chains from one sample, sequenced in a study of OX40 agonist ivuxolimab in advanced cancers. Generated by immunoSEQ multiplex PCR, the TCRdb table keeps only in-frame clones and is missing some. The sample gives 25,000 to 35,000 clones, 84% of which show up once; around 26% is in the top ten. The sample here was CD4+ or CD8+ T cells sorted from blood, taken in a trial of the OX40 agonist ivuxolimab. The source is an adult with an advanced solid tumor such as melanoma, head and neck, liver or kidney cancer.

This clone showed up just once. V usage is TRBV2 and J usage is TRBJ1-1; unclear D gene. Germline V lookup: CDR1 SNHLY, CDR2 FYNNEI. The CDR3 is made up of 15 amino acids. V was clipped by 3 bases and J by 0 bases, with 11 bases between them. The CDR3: CASSDWEVMNTEAFF. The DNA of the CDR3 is TGTGCCAGCAGTGATTGGGAGGTTATGAACACTGAAGCTTTCTTT.

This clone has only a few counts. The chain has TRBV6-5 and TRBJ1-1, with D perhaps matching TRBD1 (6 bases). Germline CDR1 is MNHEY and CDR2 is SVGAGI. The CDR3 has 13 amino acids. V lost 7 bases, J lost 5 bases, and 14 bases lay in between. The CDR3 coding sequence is TGTGCCAGCACCCTAGGGGGGCGGACTGAAGCTTTCTTT. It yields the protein CASTLGGRTEAFF.

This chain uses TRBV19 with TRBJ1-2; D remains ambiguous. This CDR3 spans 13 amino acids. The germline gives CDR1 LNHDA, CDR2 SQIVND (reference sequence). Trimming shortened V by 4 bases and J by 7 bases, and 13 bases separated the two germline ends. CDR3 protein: CASSNSPAVGYTF. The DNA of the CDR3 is TGTGCCAGTAGTAACTCGCCGGCGGTTGGCTACACCTTC.

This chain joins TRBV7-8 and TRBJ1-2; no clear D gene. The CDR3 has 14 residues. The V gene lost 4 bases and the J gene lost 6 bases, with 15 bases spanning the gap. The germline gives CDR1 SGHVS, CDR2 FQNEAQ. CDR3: CASSYGTPEHGYTF. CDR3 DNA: TGTGCCAGCAGCTATGGTACACCCGAACATGGCTACACCTTC.

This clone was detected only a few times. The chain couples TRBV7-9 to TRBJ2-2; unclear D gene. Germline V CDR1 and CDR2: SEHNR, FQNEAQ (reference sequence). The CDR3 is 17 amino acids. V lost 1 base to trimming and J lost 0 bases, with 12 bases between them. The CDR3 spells CASSLERRQTNTGELFF. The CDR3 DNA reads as TGTGCCAGCAGCTTAGAGAGGCGACAAACGAACACCGGGGAGCTGTTTTTT.

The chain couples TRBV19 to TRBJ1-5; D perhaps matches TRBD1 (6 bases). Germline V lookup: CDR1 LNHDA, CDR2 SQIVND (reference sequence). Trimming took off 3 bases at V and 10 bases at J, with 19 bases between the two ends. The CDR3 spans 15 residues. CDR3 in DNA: TGTGCCAGTAGTATTTTTGGGGGGGCCGGTTCCCCCCAGCATTTT. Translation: CASSIFGGAGSPQHF.

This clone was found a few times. CDR3 sequence reads: CASSLALTTKAFF. DNA for the CDR3: TGTGCCAGCAGCTTAGCCTTGACGACAAAAGCTTTCTTT. The chain combines TRBV7-3 with TRBJ1-1; the D is unclear. Germline loops: CDR1 SGHTA, CDR2 FQGTGA. The CDR3 is 13 residues long. Trimming cost V 2 bases and J 9 bases, with 13 bases left between them.